This entry features one T cell receptor beta chain sequence. The data were taken from a study of cytomegalovirus exposure and HLA in healthy donors. This PCR relied on a set of 60 Vbeta primers and 13 Jbeta primers. Repertoires were generated with immunoSEQ multiplex PCR, while TCRdb's copy carries only in-frame clones and drops some. The sample has 150,000 to 200,000 clones, just under 85% seen once. The V gene lost 3 bases and the J gene lost 0 bases, with 10 bases spanning the gap. CDR1 SNHLY and CDR2 FYNNEI come from the germline V gene. The CDR3 is 15 residues long. The receptor was derived from a girl aged 10 to 17 in good health and CMV-seropositive. The chain couples TRBV2 to TRBJ2-3, with D possibly matching TRBD2 (6 bases). Sequencing input: PBMCs. The DNA for the CDR3 is TGTGCCAGCAGTGAGGGACTGAGAAGCACAGATACGCAGTATTTT. Its protein is CASSEGLRSTDTQYF.